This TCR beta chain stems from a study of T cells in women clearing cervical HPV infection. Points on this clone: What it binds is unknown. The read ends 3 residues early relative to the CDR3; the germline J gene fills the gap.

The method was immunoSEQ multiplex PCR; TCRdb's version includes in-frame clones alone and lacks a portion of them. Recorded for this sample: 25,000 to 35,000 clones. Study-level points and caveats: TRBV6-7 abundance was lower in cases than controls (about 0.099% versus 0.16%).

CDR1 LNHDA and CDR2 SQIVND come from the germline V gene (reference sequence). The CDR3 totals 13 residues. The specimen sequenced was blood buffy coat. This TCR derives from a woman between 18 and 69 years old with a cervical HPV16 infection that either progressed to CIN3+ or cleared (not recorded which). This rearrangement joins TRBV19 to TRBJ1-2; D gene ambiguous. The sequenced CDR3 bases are TGTGCCAGTAGAGCGGGGTGGATGAATGAC. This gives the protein CASRAGWMND. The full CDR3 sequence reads CASRAGWMNDYTF.